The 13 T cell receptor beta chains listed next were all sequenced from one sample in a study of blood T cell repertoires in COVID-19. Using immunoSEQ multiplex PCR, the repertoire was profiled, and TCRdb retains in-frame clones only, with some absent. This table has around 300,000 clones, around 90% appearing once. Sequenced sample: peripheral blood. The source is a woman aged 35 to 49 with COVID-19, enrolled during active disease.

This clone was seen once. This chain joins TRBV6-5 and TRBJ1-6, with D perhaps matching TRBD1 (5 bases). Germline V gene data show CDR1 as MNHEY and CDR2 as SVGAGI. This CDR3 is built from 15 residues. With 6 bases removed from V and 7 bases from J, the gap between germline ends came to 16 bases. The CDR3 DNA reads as TGTGCCAGCAGGGGCCCTGGGGCTACAAATTCACCCCTCCACTTT. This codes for CASRGPGATNSPLHF.

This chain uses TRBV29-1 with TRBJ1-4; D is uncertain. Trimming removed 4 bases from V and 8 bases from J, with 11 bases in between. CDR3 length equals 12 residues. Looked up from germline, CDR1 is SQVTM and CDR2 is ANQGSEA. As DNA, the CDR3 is TGCAGCGTTGTTGGGAGTCGAGAAAAACTGTTTTTT. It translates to CSVVGSREKLFF.

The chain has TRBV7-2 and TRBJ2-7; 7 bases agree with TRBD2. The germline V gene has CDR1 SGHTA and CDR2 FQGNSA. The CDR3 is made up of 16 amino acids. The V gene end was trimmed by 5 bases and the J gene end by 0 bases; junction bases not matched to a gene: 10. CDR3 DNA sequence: TGTGCCAGCAGCAGAGGTAGGGCGGGGGACTCCTACGAGCAGTACTTC. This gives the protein CASSRGRAGDSYEQYF.

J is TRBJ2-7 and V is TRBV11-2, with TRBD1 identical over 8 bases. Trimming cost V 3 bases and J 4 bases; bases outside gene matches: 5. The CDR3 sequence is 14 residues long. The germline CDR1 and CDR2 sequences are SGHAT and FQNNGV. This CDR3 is CASSFGQGRYEQYF. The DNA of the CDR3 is TGTGCCAGCAGCTTCGGACAGGGTCGGTACGAGCAGTACTTC.

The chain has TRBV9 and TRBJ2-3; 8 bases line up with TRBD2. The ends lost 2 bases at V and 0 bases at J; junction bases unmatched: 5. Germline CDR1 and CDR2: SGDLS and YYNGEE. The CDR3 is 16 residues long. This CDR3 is CASSVDGRGSTDTQYF. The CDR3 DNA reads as TGTGCCAGCAGCGTTGACGGGAGGGGAAGCACAGATACGCAGTATTTT. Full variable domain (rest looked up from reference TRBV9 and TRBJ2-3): DSGVTQTPKHLITATGQRVTLRCSPRSGDLSVYWYQQSLDQGLQFLIQYYNGEERAKGNILERFSAQQFPDLHSELNLSSLELGDSALYFCASSVDGRGSTDTQYFGPGTRLTVL.

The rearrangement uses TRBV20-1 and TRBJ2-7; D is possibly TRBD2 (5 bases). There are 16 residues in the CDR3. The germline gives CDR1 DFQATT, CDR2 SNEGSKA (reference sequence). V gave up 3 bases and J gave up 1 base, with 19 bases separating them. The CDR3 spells CSASIGRSVVSYEQYF. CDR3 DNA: TGCAGTGCTAGTATTGGGCGTAGCGTAGTTTCCTACGAGCAGTACTTC.

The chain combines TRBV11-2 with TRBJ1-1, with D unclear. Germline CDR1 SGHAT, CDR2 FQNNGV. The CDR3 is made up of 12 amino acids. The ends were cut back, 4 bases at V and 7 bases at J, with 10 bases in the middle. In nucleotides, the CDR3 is TGTGCCAGCAGCTGGCTGGGCAGTGAAGCTTTCTTT. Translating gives CASSWLGSEAFF.

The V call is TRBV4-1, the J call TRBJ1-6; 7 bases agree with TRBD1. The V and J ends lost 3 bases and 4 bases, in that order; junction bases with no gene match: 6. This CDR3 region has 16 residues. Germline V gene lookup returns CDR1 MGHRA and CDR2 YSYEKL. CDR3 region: CASSHRDSDYNSPLHF. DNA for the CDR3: TGCGCCAGCAGCCACAGGGACAGTGATTATAATTCACCCCTCCACTTT.

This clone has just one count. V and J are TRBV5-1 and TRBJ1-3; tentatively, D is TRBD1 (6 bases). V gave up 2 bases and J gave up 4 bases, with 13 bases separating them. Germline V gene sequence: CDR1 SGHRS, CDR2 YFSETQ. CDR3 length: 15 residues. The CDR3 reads CASSFQRGGGNTIYF. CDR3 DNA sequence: TGCGCCAGCAGCTTTCAACGGGGGGGCGGAAACACCATATATTTT.

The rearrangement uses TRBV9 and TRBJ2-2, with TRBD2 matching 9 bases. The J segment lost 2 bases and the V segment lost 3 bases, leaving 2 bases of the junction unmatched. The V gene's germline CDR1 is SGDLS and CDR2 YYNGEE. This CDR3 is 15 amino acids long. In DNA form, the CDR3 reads TGTGCCAGCAGCGCTAGCGGGACAAACACCGGGGAGCTGTTTTTT. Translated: CASSASGTNTGELFF. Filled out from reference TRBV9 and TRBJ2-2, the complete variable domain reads DSGVTQTPKHLITATGQRVTLRCSPRSGDLSVYWYQQSLDQGLQFLIQYYNGEERAKGNILERFSAQQFPDLHSELNLSSLELGDSALYFCASSASGTNTGELFFGEGSRLTVL.

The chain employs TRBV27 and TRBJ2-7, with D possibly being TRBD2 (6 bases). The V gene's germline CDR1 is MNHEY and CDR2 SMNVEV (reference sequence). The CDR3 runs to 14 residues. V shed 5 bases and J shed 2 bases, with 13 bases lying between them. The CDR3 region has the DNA TGTGCCAGCAGTGGGGGAGGCTTACCCTACGAGCAGTACTTC. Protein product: CASSGGGLPYEQYF.

The CDR3 DNA sequence: TGTGCCAGCAGCTTACCAGGGACTAGCGGGAGGGCGGTGGGCACAGATACGCAGTATTTT. Translated, it gives CASSLPGTSGRAVGTDTQYF. V and J are TRBV7-8 and TRBJ2-3; 16 bases align to TRBD2. J gave up 1 base and V 2 bases, and 9 bases lay outside the gene matches. Germline loops: CDR1 SGHVS, CDR2 FQNEAQ. CDR3 size: 20 residues.

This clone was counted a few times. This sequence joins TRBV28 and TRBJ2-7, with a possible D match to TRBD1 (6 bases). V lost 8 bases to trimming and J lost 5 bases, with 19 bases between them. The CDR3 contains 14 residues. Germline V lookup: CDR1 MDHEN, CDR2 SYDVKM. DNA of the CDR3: TGTGCCAGCCGCCCTTGGCAGGGGAAAAACGAGCAGTACTTC. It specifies CASRPWQGKNEQYF.